The 13 T cell receptor beta chains below were found in one sample sequenced in a study of Graves' ophthalmopathy and Graves' hyperthyroidism. For repertoire sequencing, the TCR beta CDR3 regions were amplified from RNA transcripts. The first-round RT-PCR employed HTBI primers together with the Qiagen OneStep RT-PCR kit. A multiplex PCR was then performed as the second round. Via MiXCR, TCRdb re-called the multiplex PCR reads, giving one row per CDR3 protein. The sample lists roughly 380,000 distinct CDR3 sequences; 15% to 19% were seen once. The material sequenced was peripheral blood. These receptors came from a woman between 18 and 29 years old with stable Graves' hyperthyroidism.

A single count supports this clonotype. The genes are TRBV19 and TRBJ1-2; no reliable D call. Germline CDR1 LNHDA, CDR2 SQIVND (reference sequence). CDR3 length: 14 amino acids. The V end lost 9 bases, the J end lost 8 bases, and 22 bases lay between the germline ends. CDR3 coding DNA: TGTGCCAGCGCCCGCCCCGGGCGGAGCGGGGGCTACACCTTC. Protein product: CASARPGRSGGYTF. The full variable domain, its missing parts supplied by reference TRBV19 and TRBJ1-2, is DGGITQSPKYLFRKEGQNVTLSCEQNLNHDAMYWYRQDPGQGLRLIYYSQIVNDFQKGDIAEGYSVSREKKESFPLTVTSAQKNPTAFYLCASARPGRSGGYTFGSGTRLTVV.

V is TRBV6-1 and J is TRBJ1-2; D might be TRBD1 (5 bases). The germline V gene encodes CDR1 MNHNS and CDR2 SASEGT. This CDR3 has 14 amino acids. Trimming cost V 5 bases and J 4 bases, with 14 bases left between them. CDR3 region: CASSPDTSGYGYTF. The CDR3, as DNA: TGTGCCAGCAGTCCGGACACTTCCGGCTATGGCTACACCTTC.

There are many counts of this clonotype. The genes are TRBV5-1 and TRBJ1-2, with TRBD1 as a possible D gene (6 bases). The CDR3 covers 18 residues. Trimming removed 5 bases from V and 3 bases from J, with 26 bases in between. Germline values: CDR1 SGHRS, CDR2 YFSETQ. The CDR3 DNA reads TGCGCCAGCAGTCGAGAGGGGGACCTAGGGGCCACTTACTATGGCTACACCTTC. Its protein product is CASSREGDLGATYYGYTF.

The sample holds many counts of this clonotype. V gene TRBV19 combines with J gene TRBJ1-2; 9 bases map to TRBD1. V trimming: 8 bases; J trimming: 5 bases; junction bases outside the gene matches: 15. Germline V CDR1 and CDR2: LNHDA, SQIVND (reference sequence). The CDR3 sequence is 16 residues long. The CDR3 nucleotides read TGTGCCAGTCAGAGGCCGGGACAGGGAAAGGGGTATGGCTACACCTTC. Encoded protein: CASQRPGQGKGYGYTF.

This clonotype was counted only a few times. A single base separates this from a much larger clone, so it may be a read error. CDR3 residues: CASSEEEWTEACF. The CDR3 DNA sequence: TGTGCCAGCAGTGAAGAGGAGTGGACTGAAGCTTGCTTT. V gene TRBV25-1 combines with J gene TRBJ1-1; D uncertain. Germline CDR1 is MGHDK and CDR2 is SYGVNS. The CDR3 loop spans 13 amino acids.

This clonotype was detected many times. The chain carries TRBV15 and TRBJ1-2, with TRBD1 matching 12 bases. With V trimmed by 1 base and J by 6 bases, 15 bases remained unmatched. CDR1 is LNHNV, CDR2 YYDKDF, per germline (reference sequence). The length of the CDR3 is 19 residues. CDR3 region: CATSRARVQRDRGRHGYTF. CDR3 in DNA: TGTGCCACCAGCAGAGCCCGAGTTCAGAGGGACAGGGGGCGTCATGGCTACACCTTC.

The chain has TRBV6-2 or TRBV6-3 and TRBJ1-2, with 8 positions matching TRBD1. J lost 2 bases, V lost 4 bases, and 9 bases had no gene match. The CDR3 totals 16 residues. CDR1 MNHEY and CDR2 SVGEGT come from the germline V gene. In nucleotides, the CDR3 is TGTGCCAGCAGTTCTGGCCGGGACAGGCGCAACTATGGCTACACCTTC. It codes for CASSSGRDRRNYGYTF.

Many counts were recorded for this clonotype. The chain recombines TRBV4-1 with TRBJ2-5; D tentatively fits TRBD1 or TRBD2 (5 bases each). Germline V lookup: CDR1 MGHRA, CDR2 YSYEKL. The V and J ends lost 0 bases and 2 bases respectively, with 7 bases between them. This CDR3 spans 14 amino acids. The DNA for the CDR3 is TGCGCCAGCAGCCAAGATTGGGGGCAAGAGACCCAGTACTTC. Encoded protein: CASSQDWGQETQYF.

The chain employs TRBV2 and TRBJ2-5; 7 bases match TRBD2. V shed 3 bases and J 5 bases; nucleotides not matched to a gene: 9. The CDR3 extends over 15 amino acids. The germline V gene encodes CDR1 SNHLY and CDR2 FYNNEI. This chain's CDR3 is CASSEPDLGGETQYF. The CDR3 DNA sequence: TGTGCCAGCAGTGAGCCGGACCTCGGGGGGGAGACCCAGTACTTC. Full variable domain (missing parts from reference TRBV2 and TRBJ2-5): EPEVTQTPSHQVTQMGQEVILRCVPISNHLYFYWYRQILGQKVEFLVSFYNNEISEKSEIFDDQFSVERPDGSNFTLKIRSTKLEDSAMYFCASSEPDLGGETQYFGPGTRLLVL.

This clonotype has a handful of counts. The chain is built from TRBV29-1 and TRBJ1-5; TRBD1 aligns across 9 bases. CDR3 size: 18 residues. Trimming at V came to 7 bases and at J to 2 bases, leaving 18 bases not matched to a gene. CDR1 is SQVTM, CDR2 ANQGSEA, per germline. DNA of the CDR3: TGCAGCGGCCCATGTCGGACAGGGGATTGCTTACGCAATCAGCCCCAGCATTTT. Protein: CSGPCRTGDCLRNQPQHF.

This clonotype was detected many times. A much larger clone differs from this one at a single base, so this may be a read error. The chain is built from TRBV20-1 and TRBJ2-7; possibly TRBD1 for D (5 bases). Germline CDR1 and CDR2: DFQATT and SNEGSKA (reference sequence). This CDR3 has 12 amino acids. Trimming shortened V by 1 base and J by 2 bases, and 6 bases separated the two germline ends. CDR3 protein: CSARGRAYEQYF. CDR3 DNA sequence: TGCAGTGCTAGAGGCAGGGCCTACGAGCAGTACTTC.

Remarks on this clonotype: A read error may produce the germline difference seen at one junction end. This chain uses TRBV12-3 or TRBV12-4 with TRBJ2-5; D gene unclear. The length of the CDR3 is 12 residues. For the CDR3, the DNA is TGTGCCAGCAGTTTAAGGGTGGCGACCAAGTACTTC. This translates into CASSLRVATKYF.

This clonotype was observed a handful of times. The CDR3 spells CAINDPGRGMGENIQYF. DNA of the CDR3: TGCGCCATCAATGATCCAGGGAGGGGGATGGGCGAAAACATTCAGTACTTC. V and J are TRBV5-1 and TRBJ2-4; tentatively, D is TRBD2 (7 bases). Germline values: CDR1 SGHRS, CDR2 YFSETQ. V was trimmed by 9 bases and J by 5 bases, leaving 27 bases between them. CDR3 length: 17 amino acids.